This TCR beta chain was recovered during a study of control samples from healthy donors and cancer patients. Only in-frame clones appear in the TCRdb table, and some are missing; sequencing was by immunoSEQ multiplex PCR. The data hold more than 85,000 clones, with 85% to 90% observed a single time. Germline assignment: CDR1 SGHDN and CDR2 FVKESK. The trim removed 1 base at V and 2 bases at J, leaving 4 bases unmatched. This CDR3 has 15 residues. The rearrangement joins TRBV14 to TRBJ2-5, with 7 bases lining up with TRBD2. The sequenced sample consisted of blood. The TCR originated in a woman in her forties or fifties in good health. The CDR3 here is CASSQGRTRQETQYF. In DNA form, the CDR3 reads TGTGCCAGCAGCCAAGGGAGGACTAGGCAAGAGACCCAGTACTTC.